This T cell receptor (beta chain) was captured in a study of CD8 T cells in Susac syndrome. This clonotype showed up just once. Random hexamers were used to reverse transcribe 0.5 to 1 ug of RNA. Amplification of TCR beta CDR3 spanned 54 Vbeta and 13 Jbeta via immunoSEQ multiplex PCR. MiXCR was run by TCRdb on the immunoSEQ multiplex PCR reads, yielding one entry per CDR3 protein. The sample lists almost 450,000 distinct CDR3 sequences; 75% to 90% were seen once. The sample taken for sequencing was CD8+ T cells from PBMCs. This TCR derives from a human donor with multiple sclerosis.

DNA of the CDR3: TGTGCCAGCTCGCCGCCGGACGATAACCTTAGAACAACTAATGAAAAACTGTTTTTT. Amino acid sequence: CASSPPDDNLRTTNEKLFF. V usage is TRBV7-9 and J usage is TRBJ1-4; the D is unclear. Trimming pared 8 bases from V and 0 bases from J, leaving 25 bases between. Per germline, CDR1 SEHNR and CDR2 FQNEAQ (reference sequence). This CDR3 region has 19 residues.